This T cell receptor (beta chain) was obtained from a study of regulatory T cells in long-lasting Graves disease. Regarding the study as a whole: Persistent patients had a count of shared public clonotypes (under 3,000) that exceeded that of new patients (around 1,000). TRBV28 was favored in persistent disease, as were TRBJ1-2 and TRBJ2-5.

HTBI primers from iRepertoire and Arm-PCR of CDR3 regions yielded the TCR beta libraries. TCRdb reprocessed the multiplex PCR reads via MiXCR and lists one record per CDR3 protein. This table holds roughly 510,000 distinct CDR3 sequences, about 16% found once. Time point given: newly diagnosed GD, antithyroid drugs for less than 3 months. Following extraction of RNA from PBMCs, that RNA was used to make the TCR library. Graves' disease diagnoses used American Thyroid Association guidelines. The authors drew around 9 milliliters of peripheral blood into EDTA tubes. This CDR3 region has 16 residues. V shed 3 bases and J shed 0 bases, with 12 bases lying between them. Germline CDR1 and CDR2: SGHAT and FQNNGV. Worth noting for this clonotype: Its antigen remains unknown.

Separately, the same data were catalogued under a study of T cells in Graves' hyperthyroidism and ophthalmopathy.

The sample here was peripheral blood mononuclear cells (PBMCs), taken at new diagnosis, from a patient treated with antithyroid drugs. This chain links TRBV11-2 with TRBJ1-3, with unresolved D. This clonotype originated in a young man with Graves disease. The chain's CDR3 is CASSLMIRDSGNTIYF. CDR3 bases: TGTGCCAGCAGCTTGATGATTAGGGACTCTGGAAACACCATATATTTT.